The clone carrying this T cell receptor (beta chain) was picked up a small number of times. Its specificity is unknown. The sample originates from a study of CD8 T cells in ankylosing spondylitis. Study results and caveats: Within ankylosing spondylitis blood, a TCR beta motif made up of seven to nine highly homologous variants appeared to be characteristic. Disease-linked clones reportedly concentrated significantly in matched ankylosing spondylitis synovial fluid. A CD8+ phenotype characterized the disease-linked clones, which were relatively rare in peripheral blood.

Trimming pared 7 bases from V and 4 bases from J, leaving 9 bases between. Germline CDR1 is SGHRS and CDR2 is YFSETQ. The CDR3 covers 12 residues. Library preparation for TCR beta used quantitative 5'-RACE with molecular barcodes. TCRdb called the 5' RACE reads again in MiXCR, with one record for every CDR3 protein. The sample has roughly 120,000 distinct CDR3 sequences, roughly 15% seen once. Sequenced input: blood, either unsorted or a sorted T cell fraction (not recorded which). The genes are TRBV5-1 and TRBJ2-4; D not certain. The TCR was taken from a female donor with ankylosing spondylitis or in good health (not recorded which). The CDR3 region is CASLGPKNIQYF. The CDR3 DNA reads TGCGCCAGCCTTGGACCAAAAAACATTCAGTACTTC. Full variable domain (remainder filled in from reference TRBV5-1 and TRBJ2-4): KAGVTQTPRYLIKTRGQQVTLSCSPISGHRSVSWYQQTPGQGLQFLFEYFSETQRNKGNFPGRFSGRQFSNSRSEMNVSTLELGDSALYLCASLGPKNIQYFGAGTRLSVL.